Listed here is a single T cell receptor beta chain. The clone's antigen remains unknown. No base-level quality is on record; no much larger clone is a single base apart. The receptor library was made with 5' RACE. Sequencing instrument: Illumina MiSeq. The public sequencing data were trimmed at Q25 with fastp and processed into clonotypes with MiXCR by TCRdb, which kept only in-frame beta chains. Rows with a matching CDR3 protein are joined into one entry that keeps the most common DNA and genes. The sample table holds approximately 67,000 distinct CDR3 sequences, of which about 15% were seen once. The biggest ten clones account for about 6% of the sample. The sample comes from a study of HIV-infected patients and healthy controls (dated by TCRdb to the mid-2010s). CDR1 and CDR2, looked up from the germline V gene, are ENHRY and SYGVKD. V and J lose 4 bases and 12 bases, and a span of 22 bases separates them. From the cysteine up to the phenylalanine, the CDR3 has a length of 15 residues. Of all the DNA, just the CDR3 is kept, 45 bases in frame from base 1.

Recombination connected TRBV10-3 to TRBJ2-1; the D element could tentatively be TRBD1 or TRBD2, as 6 bases agree for each. Sequencing was performed on CD4+ T cells from blood. This TCR came from a human donor in good health. Here is the DNA: TGTGCCATCAGTGGGGGGGCGCGAGGAGGGGCTGGGCAGTTCTTC. Translated, this gives CAISGGARGGAGQFF.